Following are 17 T cell receptor beta chains from one sample sequenced in a study of blood T cells in healthy people across ages. A second about 7 to 12 cycle PCR used barcoded and J-beta primers. TCRdb passed the 5' RACE reads through MiXCR, listing each CDR3 protein once. Among about 1.6 million distinct CDR3 sequences listed, 30% to 35% were seen once. The source material was blood. Receptors originate from a woman aged 25-40 years in good health.

This clonotype showed up many times. The chain carries TRBV5-1 and TRBJ2-1, with D perhaps matching TRBD2 (5 bases). The CDR3 runs to 15 residues. In germline, CDR1 is SGHRS, CDR2 YFSETQ. V was clipped by 0 bases and J by 3 bases, with 10 bases between them. DNA of the CDR3: TGCGCCAGCAGCTTGGAAGGACTGGACTACAATGAGCAGTTCTTC. It specifies CASSLEGLDYNEQFF.

CDR3 protein: CSADPSNTEAFF. The CDR3 DNA is TGCAGTGCTGACCCCAGCAACACTGAAGCTTTCTTT. V gene TRBV20-1 combines with J gene TRBJ1-1; no firm D call. The CDR3 totals 12 residues. Germline V gene sequence: CDR1 DFQATT, CDR2 SNEGSKA (reference sequence). Deletions cut 5 bases from V and 2 bases from J, with 9 bases between.

This clonotype was seen a few times. The rearrangement joins TRBV6-2 or TRBV6-3 to TRBJ2-7, with 7 bases fitting TRBD2. The junction had 25 bases not matched to a gene; V was cut back by 6 bases and J by 5 bases. Per germline, CDR1 MNHEY and CDR2 SVGEGT. CDR3 length equals 19 residues. CDR3: CASRTFWSLPTSQIHEQYF. The CDR3 DNA is TGTGCCAGCAGGACCTTCTGGTCTCTTCCGACTAGCCAAATTCACGAGCAGTACTTC.

CDR3 bases: TGCAGTGCTCCTCTTAGCAATCAGCCCCAGCATTTT. Translating it yields CSAPLSNQPQHF. The chain uses TRBV20-1 and TRBJ1-5; D unresolved. Trimming took 5 bases from V and 0 from J, leaving 5 bases between them. The CDR3 is made up of 12 amino acids. Germline assignment: CDR1 DFQATT and CDR2 SNEGSKA (reference sequence).

This clonotype has a handful of counts. The rearrangement joins TRBV6-4 to TRBJ1-2, with D possibly being TRBD1 (6 bases). Per the germline V gene, CDR1 is MRHNA and CDR2 is SNTAGT. The CDR3 has 15 residues. V lost 3 bases to trimming and J lost 2 bases, with 13 bases between them. The CDR3 DNA reads TGTGCCAGCAGTGAAGATGGGGGCAGAAACTATGGCTACACCTTC. Amino acids: CASSEDGGRNYGYTF.

This chain uses TRBV7-8 with TRBJ2-5, with D perhaps matching TRBD2 (7 bases). V was trimmed by 7 bases and J by 5 bases, leaving 17 bases between them. Per germline, CDR1 SGHVS and CDR2 FQNEAQ. The CDR3 totals 14 residues. The CDR3 loop is CASTPRGADETQYF. The CDR3 region has the DNA TGTGCCAGCACCCCTCGGGGGGCGGATGAGACCCAGTACTTC.

The chain recombines TRBV7-2 with TRBJ2-2, with 10 bases that match TRBD1. The V and J ends lost 5 bases and 8 bases, in that order; junction bases with no gene match: 8. Germline assignment: CDR1 SGHTA and CDR2 FQGNSA. This CDR3 has 15 amino acids. CDR3 bases: TGTGCCAGCAGCCCGGACAGGGGGTGGATGGGGGAGCTGTTTTTT. Residues: CASSPDRGWMGELFF.

V gene TRBV3-1 combines with J gene TRBJ1-5, with 7 bases lining up with TRBD1. Losses at the gene ends were 2 bases for V and 1 base for J; bases not matched to a gene: 8. The germline gives CDR1 LGHDT, CDR2 YNNKEL (reference sequence). This CDR3 contains 17 residues. This CDR3 is CASSQSRGVSSNQPQHF. CDR3 DNA sequence: TGTGCCAGCAGCCAAAGCAGGGGGGTTTCGAGCAATCAGCCCCAGCATTTT. Complete variable domain (other parts from reference TRBV3-1 and TRBJ1-5): DTAVSQTPKYLVTQMGNDKSIKCEQNLGHDTMYWYKQDSKKFLKIMFSYNNKELIINETVPNRFSPKSPDKAHLNLHINSLELGDSAVYFCASSQSRGVSSNQPQHFGDGTRLSIL.

This CDR3 reads CASNFDVADMITDTQYF. For the CDR3, the DNA is TGTGCCAGCAACTTTGATGTAGCGGACATGATCACAGATACGCAGTATTTT. The V and J genes are TRBV6-1 and TRBJ2-3; a possible D gene is TRBD2 (6 bases). CDR3 length: 17 amino acids. Germline V CDR1 and CDR2: MNHNS, SASEGT. The V gene lost 7 bases and the J gene lost 2 bases, with 22 bases spanning the gap.

The chain combines TRBV7-9 with TRBJ1-2; TRBD1 agrees at 9 bases. The CDR3 is made up of 16 amino acids. Germline V gives CDR1 SEHNR, CDR2 FQNEAQ (reference sequence). The V and J ends lost 4 bases and 4 bases, in that order; junction bases with no gene match: 10. The CDR3 bases are TGTGCCAGCAGCTCCTCATCCCCGACAGGGGGCTATGGCTACACCTTC. Translation gives CASSSSSPTGGYGYTF.

The chain recombines TRBV7-9 with TRBJ2-3, with 13 bases identical to TRBD2. Germline CDR1 is SEHNR and CDR2 is FQNEAQ (reference sequence). This CDR3 region has 17 residues. V was pared by 5 bases and J by 7 bases, with 12 bases of the junction left unmatched. The CDR3 here is CASSPSETSGRLYTQYF. The CDR3 coding sequence is TGTGCCAGCAGCCCTTCCGAGACTAGCGGGAGGCTATATACGCAGTATTTT.

The rearrangement joins TRBV5-6 to TRBJ1-1; 11 nucleotides line up with TRBD1. Germline V gives CDR1 SGHDT, CDR2 YYEEEE. CDR3 length: 16 amino acids. The V segment lost 4 bases and the J segment 4 bases; nucleotides outside the gene matches: 9. CDR3 region: CASSPRTGGRGTEAFF. For the CDR3, the DNA is TGTGCCAGCAGCCCGCGGACAGGGGGCCGTGGCACTGAAGCTTTCTTT.

The CDR3 sequence: CASSEGPPGLAGGHRRETQYF. In DNA, the CDR3 is TGTGCCAGCAGTGAAGGGCCACCGGGACTAGCGGGGGGGCACCGCAGGGAGACCCAGTACTTC. The rearrangement links TRBV6-1 to TRBJ2-5; 16 bases are a match to TRBD2. The ends lost 1 base at V and 5 bases at J; junction bases unmatched: 16. The CDR3 is 21 residues long. Germline V CDR1 and CDR2: MNHNS, SASEGT.

The chain is built from TRBV6-6 and TRBJ2-3; 8 bases line up with TRBD2. V lost 8 bases, J lost 1 base, and 8 bases stayed unmatched. The CDR3 has 15 residues. CDR1 is MNHNY, CDR2 SVGAGI, per germline (reference sequence). DNA of the CDR3: TGTGCCAGCTCGGGCGGGAGGTTGGGCACAGATACGCAGTATTTT. Amino acids: CASSGGRLGTDTQYF.

This clonotype was found a few times. The chain employs TRBV4-1 and TRBJ2-3, with 11 bases identical to TRBD2. This CDR3 is 16 amino acids long. CDR1 is MGHRA and CDR2 is YSYEKL in the germline V gene. The J segment lost 5 bases and the V segment lost 4 bases, leaving 8 bases of the junction unmatched. The CDR3 DNA sequence: TGCGCCAGCAGCCCGCGGATAGCGGGGGGGCAAGATACGCAGTATTTT. The encoded protein is CASSPRIAGGQDTQYF.

This clonotype was counted ten times or more. The chain is built from TRBV20-1 and TRBJ1-2; weak D call: TRBD1 (6 bases). This CDR3 comprises 11 residues. Looked up from germline, CDR1 is DFQATT and CDR2 is SNEGSKA (reference sequence). V was shortened by 3 bases and J by 8 bases, with 10 bases between the two germline ends. The CDR3 coding sequence is TGCAGTGCTAGCGCAGGGGCCGGCTACACCTTC. Its translation: CSASAGAGYTF.

This sequence joins TRBV9 and TRBJ2-1, with a weak D call TRBD2 (6 bases). CDR3 size: 16 residues. The V gene lost 0 bases and the J gene lost 7 bases, with 17 bases spanning the gap. Germline CDR1 is SGDLS and CDR2 is YYNGEE. The CDR3 DNA reads as TGTGCCAGCAGCGTAGTTAGCGGACCATACATGAATGAGCAGTTCTTC. Its protein is CASSVVSGPYMNEQFF.